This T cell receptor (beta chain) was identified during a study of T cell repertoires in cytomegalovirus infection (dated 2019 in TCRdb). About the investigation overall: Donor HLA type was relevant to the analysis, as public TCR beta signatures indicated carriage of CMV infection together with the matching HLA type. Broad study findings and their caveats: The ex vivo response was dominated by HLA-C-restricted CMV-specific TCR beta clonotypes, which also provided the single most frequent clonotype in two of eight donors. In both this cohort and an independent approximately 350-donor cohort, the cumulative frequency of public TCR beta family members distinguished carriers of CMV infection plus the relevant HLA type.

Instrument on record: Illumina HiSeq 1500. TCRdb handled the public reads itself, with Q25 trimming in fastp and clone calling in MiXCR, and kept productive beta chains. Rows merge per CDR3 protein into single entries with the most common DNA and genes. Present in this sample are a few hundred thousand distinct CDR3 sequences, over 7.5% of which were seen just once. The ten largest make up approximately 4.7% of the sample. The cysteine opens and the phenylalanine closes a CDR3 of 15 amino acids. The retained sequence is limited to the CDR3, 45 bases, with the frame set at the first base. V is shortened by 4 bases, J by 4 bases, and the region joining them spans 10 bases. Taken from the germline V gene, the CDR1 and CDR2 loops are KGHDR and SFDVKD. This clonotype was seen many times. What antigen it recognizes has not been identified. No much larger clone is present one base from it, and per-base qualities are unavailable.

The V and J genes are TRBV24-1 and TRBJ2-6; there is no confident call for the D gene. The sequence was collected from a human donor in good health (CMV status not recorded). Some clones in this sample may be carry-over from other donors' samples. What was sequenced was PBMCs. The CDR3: CATSDQRAGANVLTF. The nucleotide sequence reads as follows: TGTGCCACCAGTGACCAAAGAGCCGGGGCCAACGTCCTGACTTTC.